A single sample gave rise to the 17 T cell receptor beta chains below, sequenced in a study of blood T cell repertoires in COVID-19. The method was immunoSEQ multiplex PCR; TCRdb's version includes in-frame clones alone and lacks a portion of them. Among some 31,000 clones, roughly 73% were seen once, and the ten largest hold approximately 8.6%. The sequenced material came from peripheral blood. The source of these receptors is a woman between 70 and 85 years old with active or convalescent COVID-19.

The V gene is TRBV29-1, the J gene TRBJ1-3; no clear D gene. The germline V gene encodes CDR1 SQVTM and CDR2 ANQGSEA. V was clipped by 7 bases and J by 3 bases, with 13 bases between them. The CDR3 consists of 13 residues. CDR3 residues: CSGATSGGNTIYF. The CDR3 bases are TGCAGCGGAGCAACCTCTGGTGGAAACACCATATATTTT.

The rearrangement links TRBV7-9 to TRBJ1-2, with D possibly TRBD1 on 6 matching bases. Germline-derived CDR1 and CDR2 are SEHNR and FQNEAQ (reference sequence). Trimming cost V 7 bases and J 4 bases, with 19 bases left between them. This CDR3 spans 15 amino acids. CDR3 in DNA: TGTGCCAGCACCAACCAGGGGCAGGGGACCTATGGCTACACCTTC. As protein: CASTNQGQGTYGYTF.

The chain has TRBV13 and TRBJ2-1; 9 positions match TRBD1. This CDR3 region has 17 residues. Trimming removed 6 bases from V and 7 bases from J; junction bases left unmatched: 16. Germline V gene lookup returns CDR1 PRHDT and CDR2 FYEKMQ (reference sequence). The CDR3 DNA reads TGTGCCAGCAGACAGGGGGCTGTTCTCCCCGTATCTAATGAGCAGTTCTTC. The encoded protein is CASRQGAVLPVSNEQFF.

The chain uses TRBV5-1 and TRBJ2-2, with D maybe TRBD2 (6 bases). The germline V and J ends were trimmed by 2 bases and 1 base, with 9 bases remaining between them. The CDR3 runs 15 residues. Germline assignment: CDR1 SGHRS and CDR2 YFSETQ. DNA of the CDR3: TGCGCCAGCAGCTTCCGGGGGAAGAACACCGGGGAGCTGTTTTTT. It codes for CASSFRGKNTGELFF.

This chain links TRBV5-5 with TRBJ1-2, with 11 positions matching TRBD1. CDR3 length equals 14 residues. The ends lost 3 bases at V and 4 bases at J; junction bases unmatched: 2. Germline CDR1 reads SGHKS; CDR2 reads YYEKEE (reference sequence). Written as DNA, the CDR3 is TGTGCCAGCAGCTCCGGGACAGGGGGCTATGGCTACACCTTC. Encoded protein: CASSSGTGGYGYTF.

The chain has TRBV7-9 and TRBJ2-7; D is possibly TRBD1 (5 bases). The CDR3 loop spans 16 amino acids. V lost 1 base and J lost 0, with 13 bases in between. Germline CDR1 is SEHNR and CDR2 is FQNEAQ (reference sequence). This chain's CDR3 is CASSLGQGGTSYEQYF. In DNA, the CDR3 is TGTGCCAGCAGCTTAGGGCAGGGCGGAACCTCCTACGAGCAGTACTTC.

V and J are TRBV6-5 and TRBJ2-7, with 10 bases fitting TRBD1. Germline CDR1 is MNHEY and CDR2 is SVGAGI. V dropped 2 bases and J dropped 4; count of bases not matched to a gene: 2. This CDR3 has 14 residues. CDR3 residues: CASSYRDRGYEQYF. As DNA, the CDR3 is TGTGCCAGCAGTTACCGGGACAGGGGTTACGAGCAGTACTTC.

The chain links TRBV7-2 to TRBJ2-3, with TRBD2 matching over 8 bases. In germline, CDR1 is SGHTA, CDR2 FQGNSA. The CDR3 length is 17 residues. The trim removed 5 bases at V and 6 bases at J, leaving 16 bases unmatched. CDR3 region: CASSPTRGGQVADTQYF. The CDR3 DNA follows: TGTGCCAGCAGCCCGACCCGGGGGGGCCAGGTAGCTGATACGCAGTATTTT.

This chain joins TRBV7-8 and TRBJ1-2; D is perhaps TRBD1 (6 bases). CDR1 and CDR2 from the germline V gene are SGHVS and FQNEAQ. The CDR3 loop spans 15 amino acids. Between the trimmed V and J ends, which lost 3 bases and 8 bases, there was a span of 19 bases. CDR3 bases: TGTGCCAGCAGCTTCGGGCTGGCGAACAGGGAAGGCTACACCTTC. Translating gives CASSFGLANREGYTF.

V usage is TRBV6-5 and J usage is TRBJ2-1; perhaps TRBD2 as D (5 bases). Germline loops: CDR1 MNHEY, CDR2 SVGAGI. CDR3 length: 16 amino acids. V dropped 2 bases and J dropped 10 bases, with 21 bases sitting between them. Here the CDR3 DNA reads TGTGCCAGCAGTTACGTTCACTACGGGGATCTGAAGGAGCAGTTCTTC. The encoded protein is CASSYVHYGDLKEQFF.

V gene TRBV25-1 combines with J gene TRBJ2-7; 7 positions match TRBD1. This CDR3 comprises 14 residues. Per germline, CDR1 MGHDK and CDR2 SYGVNS. Unmatched junction bases numbered 8, after V lost 7 bases and J lost 2 bases. CDR3 in amino acids: CASNRQGLAYEQYF. The CDR3 DNA reads as TGTGCCAGCAACCGACAGGGCCTAGCCTACGAGCAGTACTTC.

This clone appeared a few times. DNA of the CDR3: TGTGCCAGCAGTTATACAGGGGGGCAAAGGATCACTGAAGCTTTCTTT. Amino acid sequence: CASSYTGGQRITEAFF. This chain uses TRBV2 with TRBJ1-1; 8 nucleotides line up with TRBD1. The trim removed 5 bases at V and 4 bases at J, leaving 12 bases unmatched. Germline V gene data show CDR1 as SNHLY and CDR2 as FYNNEI. CDR3 length: 16 residues.

This clone has a handful of counts. In DNA form, the CDR3 reads TGTGCCAGCAGGTTAACCGGGGAGCTGTTTTTT. It encodes CASRLTGELFF. V gene TRBV6-5 combines with J gene TRBJ2-2; D gene unclear. Germline V gene lookup returns CDR1 MNHEY and CDR2 SVGAGI. CDR3 length: 11 residues. V gave up 6 bases and J gave up 5 bases, with 4 bases separating them.

J is TRBJ2-2 and V is TRBV10-3, with TRBD2 identical over 14 bases. Trimming at V came to 6 bases and at J to 1 base, leaving 1 base not matched to a gene. The CDR3 extends over 16 amino acids. Germline assignment: CDR1 ENHRY and CDR2 SYGVKD. The CDR3 DNA follows: TGTGCCATCAGGGGGACTAGCGGGAGGAACACCGGGGAGCTGTTTTTT. This translates into CAIRGTSGRNTGELFF.

This chain joins TRBV28 and TRBJ2-4, with D possibly matching TRBD1 (6 bases). This CDR3 comprises 15 residues. Germline lookup yields CDR1 MDHEN and CDR2 SYDVKM. Between the trimmed V and J ends, which lost 6 bases and 9 bases, there was a span of 21 bases. CDR3 sequence (DNA): TGTGCCAGCAGCTCCCAGGGGTTAGACCGTGTCATTCAGTACTTC. Protein: CASSSQGLDRVIQYF.

This clone was observed a handful of times. A read error may account for a junction end that differs from germline. The V gene is TRBV7-2, the J gene TRBJ1-1, with 7 bases aligning to TRBD1. CDR1 and CDR2 (germline): SGHTA, FQGNSA. The length of the CDR3 is 11 residues. The CDR3 reads CASSLDRTTFF. The CDR3 DNA sequence: TGTGCCAGCAGCCTGGACAGGACAACCTTTTTT. The full variable domain, in which reference TRBV7-2 and TRBJ1-1 provide the parts outside the CDR3, is GAGVSQSPSNKVTEKGKDVELRCDPISGHTALYWYRQSLGQGLEFLIYFQGNSAPDKSGLPSDRFSAERTGGSVSTLTIQRTQQEDSAVYLCASSLDRTTFFGQGTRLTVV.

The gene calls are TRBV11-2 and TRBJ2-5; perhaps TRBD1 as D (6 bases). V was trimmed by 2 bases and J by 3 bases, leaving 13 bases between them. The V gene's germline CDR1 is SGHAT and CDR2 FQNNGV. The CDR3 is made up of 15 amino acids. CDR3 bases: TGTGCCAGCAGCTTAACCATTTCAGGGGAAGAGACCCAGTACTTC. It encodes CASSLTISGEETQYF. Full variable domain (missing parts from reference TRBV11-2 and TRBJ2-5): EAGVAQSPRYKIIEKRQSVAFWCNPISGHATLYWYQQILGQGPKLLIQFQNNGVVDDSQLPKDRFSAERLKGVDSTLKIQPAKLEDSAVYLCASSLTISGEETQYFGPGTRLLVL.